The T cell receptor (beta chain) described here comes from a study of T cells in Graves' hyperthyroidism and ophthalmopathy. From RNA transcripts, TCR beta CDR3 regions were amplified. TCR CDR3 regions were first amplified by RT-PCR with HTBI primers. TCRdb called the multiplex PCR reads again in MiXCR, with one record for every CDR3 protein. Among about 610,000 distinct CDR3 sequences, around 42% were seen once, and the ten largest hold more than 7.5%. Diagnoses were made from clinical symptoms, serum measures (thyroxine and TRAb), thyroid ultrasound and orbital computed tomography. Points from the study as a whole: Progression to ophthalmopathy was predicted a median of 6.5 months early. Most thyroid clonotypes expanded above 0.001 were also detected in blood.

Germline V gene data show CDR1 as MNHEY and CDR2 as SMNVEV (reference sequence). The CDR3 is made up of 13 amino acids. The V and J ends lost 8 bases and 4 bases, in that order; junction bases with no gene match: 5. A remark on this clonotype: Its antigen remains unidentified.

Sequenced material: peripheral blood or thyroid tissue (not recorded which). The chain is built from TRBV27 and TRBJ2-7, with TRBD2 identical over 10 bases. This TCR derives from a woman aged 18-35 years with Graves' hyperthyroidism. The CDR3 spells CASGSGREYEQYF. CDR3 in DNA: TGTGCCAGCGGGAGCGGGAGGGAGTACGAGCAGTACTTC.